This T cell receptor (beta chain) was identified during a study of early T cells in non-severe SARS-CoV-2 infection. TCRdb independently ran MiXCR on the 5' RACE reads; one entry per CDR3 protein. Here the sample spans about 71,000 distinct CDR3 sequences, roughly 13% being singletons. The CDR3 has 15 residues. CDR1 and CDR2 from the germline V gene are MNHEY and SVGAGI. The ends were cut back, 0 bases at V and 3 bases at J, with 10 bases in the middle. The V gene is TRBV6-5, the J gene TRBJ2-3, with D possibly being TRBD2 (5 bases). The receptor was derived from an adult who was a healthcare worker with PCR-confirmed SARS-CoV-2 infection or an uninfected control (not recorded which). What was sequenced was whole blood. This CDR3 is CASSYSRVATDTQYF. In DNA, the CDR3 is TGTGCCAGCAGTTACTCGAGGGTTGCGACAGATACGCAGTATTTT.